Included here is one T cell receptor (beta chain) sequence, with context. Its antigen is currently not known. Per-base quality was not reported, and no clone a single base away is much larger than it. Taken from the germline V gene, the CDR1 and CDR2 loops are MNHNS and SASEGT. The V end loses 7 bases and the J end loses 6 bases, and a stretch of 16 bases separates them. The CDR3 numbers 14 residues from cysteine through phenylalanine. Only CDR3 DNA is held: 42 bases, read in frame from base 1. TCR beta CDR3 regions were amplified from RNA transcripts. The TCR CDR3 was subjected to a first round of RT-PCR using the HTBI primer set and the Qiagen OneStep RT-PCR kit. The libraries were constructed in a second round of multiplex PCR and then size-selected and purified. Paired-end sequencing of the libraries was performed with 100 bp reads on an Illumina HiSeq2000. Per the source publication's procedure: SOAPnuke was used to process the raw data, removing reads that contained adapters or uncalled bases, had a mean Phred below 15, or lacked an exact match to the constant primer or identifier. High-quality paired reads were merged using COPE v1.2.5, and each unique nucleotide sequence was defined as a clonotype. MiTCR v1.1 was used to align the clonotypes against IMGT TRBV, TRBD and TRBJ reference segments. Only V-J combinations with frequency above 0.0001, covering 99.2% of repertoires, were analysed. A TCS score was defined as the ratio between F50 (clonal expansion) and ExV (chaos), using BLOSUM62-based TCRdist between CDR3 peptides within each V-J. Welch's t-statistics and random forest reduced fewer than 600 V-J features to 13, which were used in a naive Bayes classifier (R e1071). TCRdb reprocessing: public reads trimmed at Q25 with fastp, clones called with MiXCR, in-frame beta chains kept. Records with the same CDR3 protein are collapsed into one entry carrying the most frequent genes and DNA. V and J calls and clone size were set by TCRdb, not the authors. This sample is represented by hundreds of thousands of distinct CDR3 sequences; roughly a sixth of them were singletons. The ten largest clones add up to around 17% of the sample.

These data come from a study of T cells in Graves' hyperthyroidism and ophthalmopathy (dated by TCRdb to between 2018 and 2021). General notes on the study: Peripheral blood samples were taken at initial diagnosis, before any treatment was given. Once sampling was done, hyperthyroidism patients were given methimazole at a starting dose of 30 mg daily, whereas ophthalmopathy patients were given high-dose intravenous methylprednisolone. Whether ophthalmopathy could be predicted prospectively was tested in an independent validation cohort made up of 18 to 20 hyperthyroidism patients plus 17 patients who later progressed to ophthalmopathy. In addition, the study compared T-cell repertoires in thyroid tissue and in blood from a handful of Graves' hyperthyroidism patients. To identify TCR V-J signatures that set the groups apart, the researchers used a discovery cohort of 95 to 100 patients, made up of 43 with Graves' ophthalmopathy and 57 with stable Graves' hyperthyroidism. According to the paper, TCR Vbeta CDR3 sequencing was carried out on approximately 140 peripheral blood samples, which came from 40 to 45 ophthalmopathy, around 75 hyperthyroidism and around 17 progressor patients. For training and testing, the approximately 92 patients in the discovery cohort were randomly divided in a 7:3 ratio.

Hyperthyroidism patients were aged 18 to 65 years and newly diagnosed, with disease duration of less than 2 months. Exclusion was applied to patients with uncontrolled infections, other autoimmune diseases, pregnancy or lactation. Diagnoses relied on clinical symptoms, serum thyroxine and TRAb, thyroid ultrasound and orbital computed tomography. For progressor patients, blood was drawn at the first diagnosis of hyperthyroidism, before any ophthalmopathy symptoms had appeared. Ficoll-Paque density gradient centrifugation was used to isolate PBMCs from 8 to 10 ml of fresh peripheral blood. Progressor patients were initially diagnosed with Graves' hyperthyroidism and developed ophthalmopathy during follow-up. Trizol reagent was used to extract total RNA, and RNA quality was then checked on an Agilent 2100 Bioanalyzer. Beyond this particular receptor, the publication reports: Blood samples also contained most of the expanded thyroid clonotypes (frequency above 0.001), which suggests that blood repertoires may reflect thyroid immune responses. Ophthalmopathy was separated from stable hyperthyroidism by a 13 V-J signature model, with around 88% sensitivity and about 84% specificity obtained in cross-validation and 80%/75% obtained in testing. In validation, progression to ophthalmopathy was predicted by the model with roughly 69% sensitivity and just over 72% specificity, a median of roughly 6 months before onset. No statistical method was used to fix the sample size in advance, and group allocation was not hidden from the investigators.

The source material was blood. The TCR was taken from a woman in her fifties or sixties with Graves' hyperthyroidism that later progressed to Graves' ophthalmopathy. The chain is encoded by TRBV6-1 joined to TRBJ1-5; a weak D assignment points to TRBD1 (5 bases agree). CDR3 loop: CASNKAGGGQPQHF. The nucleotides are TGTGCCAGCAACAAAGCGGGGGGGGGTCAGCCCCAGCATTTT.